This T cell receptor (beta chain) is drawn from a study of prognosis after radiotherapy for stage I lung cancer. Study details: Recruitment took place in Nanjing, China, where patients with stage I non-small cell lung cancer were enrolled between 2018 and 2019.

There were about 6 milliliters of peripheral blood drawn at each of two time points. Genomic DNA was subjected to two-round multiplex PCR for amplification of TCR beta CDR3. Amplification in first-round PCR relied on primers specific to each TRBV and TRBJ gene. Universal primers were used in the second round of PCR. TCRdb independently ran MiXCR on the multiplex PCR reads; one entry per CDR3 protein. The sample lists 25,000 to 35,000 distinct CDR3 sequences; around 40% were seen once. The sample holds many counts of this clonotype. The antigen remains undetermined. Study-level results: The study found that unique TCR clone counts fell after stereotactic body radiation therapy, median approximately 9,600 versus 7,200.

V gave up 0 bases and J gave up 4 bases, with 15 bases separating them. Germline CDR1 reads MNHNS; CDR2 reads SASEGT. This CDR3 is 17 amino acids long. This receptor was identified in a donor of 50 years or more with non-small cell lung cancer. Material: PBMCs, obtained before or after stereotactic body radiation therapy (not recorded which). The chain has TRBV6-1 and TRBJ2-2, with unresolved D. CDR3 sequence (DNA): TGTGCCAGCAGTGAAGCGCCGTCCCACTTCGGCACCGGGGAGCTGTTTTTT. Translation gives CASSEAPSHFGTGELFF.